The present TCR beta chain was sequenced within a study of T-cell reconstitution after alpha-beta-depleted transplantation in children. The germline CDR1 and CDR2 sequences are SGHVS and FNYEAQ. The CDR3 has 15 residues. Trimming stripped 5 bases from V and 7 bases from J, with 17 bases between. Unique molecular identifiers were used to barcode this TCRbeta library. One entry per CDR3 protein, called by TCRdb with MiXCR from the PCR reads. Of hundreds of thousands of distinct CDR3 sequences detected, about 31% appear once; the ten largest clones hold less than 2.5%. This clonotype has only a few counts.

The sequencing used PBMCs from the stem cell graft donor, collected from the stem cell graft. The source of this sequence is a human donor who donated a stem cell graft to a child with aplastic anemia. This chain uses TRBV7-6 with TRBJ1-4; the D gene is possibly TRBD1 (5 bases). CDR3 bases: TGTGCCAGCAGCGCAGAGGCCGAAAGGGGTGAAAAACTGTTTTTT. It is translated as CASSAEAERGEKLFF.